A selection of T cell receptor beta chains follows, all from one sample in a study of patients and donors after allogeneic stem cell transplantation. A single record per CDR3 protein comes from TCRdb applying MiXCR to the RT-PCR reads. The repertoire consists of over 350,000 distinct CDR3 sequences, with 15% to 20% occurring once and the leading ten covering roughly 7%. The specimen was blood, either unsorted or a sorted T cell fraction (not recorded which). The source is a human donor who was either an allogeneic HSCT recipient or a stem cell or donor lymphocyte infusion donor (not recorded which). It is not recorded whose cells these are; they may come from a transplant donor. Both conserved end residues are part of each CDR3. A D gene is named only where the DNA matches it firmly. For some rows the clone size is stated as once, few or many, or as a class when expanded; others skip it.

cdr3_aa cdr3_nt cdr3_length v_call clone_size d_call j_call
CASSLVSPEGTTDTQYF TGTGCCAGCAGCTTAGTCTCACCCGAGGGTACCACAGATACGCAGTATTTT 17 TRBV7-4 once NA TRBJ2-3
CASSLDPGRGTEAFF TGTGCCAGCAGCTTAGACCCAGGTCGTGGGACTGAAGCTTTCTTT 15 TRBV7-2 few NA TRBJ1-1
CSASGPGNYGYTF TGCAGTGCCTCCGGGCCAGGCAACTATGGCTACACCTTC 13 TRBV20-1 many NA TRBJ1-2
CASSFRGRGTDTQYF TGTGCCAGCAGCTTCCGCGGGAGGGGCACAGATACGCAGTATTTT 15 TRBV11-2 few TRBD2 TRBJ2-3
CASRLSWGYTF TGTGCCTCCCGGCTTAGTTGGGGCTACACCTTC 11 TRBV10-3 NA NA TRBJ1-2
CASSRGTGERSYGYTF TGCGCCAGCAGCCGGGGGACAGGGGAGCGAAGCTATGGCTACACCTTC 16 TRBV5-1 NA TRBD1 TRBJ1-2
CASTPSGSTDTQYF TGTGCCAGCACCCCTAGCGGCTCCACAGATACGCAGTATTTT 14 TRBV12-3/TRBV12-4 NA TRBD2 TRBJ2-3
CASSPPLGFGHTDTQYF TGTGCCAGCAGCCCCCCCCTAGGGTTTGGGCACACAGATACGCAGTATTTT 17 TRBV12-3/TRBV12-4 NA NA TRBJ2-3
CAWDGFGEQYF TGTGCCTGGGACGGTTTTGGCGAGCAGTACTTC 11 TRBV30 NA NA TRBJ2-7
CASRTGWMNTEAFF TGTGCCAGCAGAACAGGGTGGATGAACACTGAAGCTTTCTTT 14 TRBV28 NA NA TRBJ1-1
CASSQSGGPGSYNEQFF TGCGCCAGCAGCCAGAGCGGGGGACCGGGCTCCTACAATGAGCAGTTCTTC 17 TRBV4-3 once TRBD2 TRBJ2-1
CASSGQDLNTEAFF TGCGCCAGCAGCGGACAGGATTTGAACACTGAAGCTTTCTTT 14 TRBV5-1 NA TRBD1 TRBJ1-1
CASSYSGKAGYSNQPQHF TGTGCCAGCAGTTACTCGGGTAAGGCAGGGTATAGCAATCAGCCCCAGCATTTT 18 TRBV6-5 NA NA TRBJ1-5
CSARSPTGELFF TGCAGTGCTAGGAGCCCCACCGGGGAGCTGTTTTTT 12 TRBV20-1 few NA TRBJ2-2
CASSFSGRAADTQYF TGTGCCAGCAGCTTTAGCGGGAGGGCCGCAGATACGCAGTATTTT 15 TRBV7-8 few TRBD2 TRBJ2-3
CASPGPQNKYGYTF TGTGCCTCCCCGGGACCCCAAAATAAGTATGGCTACACCTTC 14 TRBV30 NA NA TRBJ1-2
CASSPLTSGEYEQYF TGCGCCAGCAGCCCCCTGACTAGCGGGGAATACGAGCAGTACTTC 15 TRBV4-1 few TRBD2 TRBJ2-7
CASSQDIRQADYEQYF TGTGCCAGCAGCCAAGATATTCGGCAGGCCGACTACGAGCAGTACTTC 16 TRBV3-1 NA NA TRBJ2-7
CGQGSGTGELFF TGCGGGCAGGGGTCGGGCACCGGGGAGCTGTTTTTT 12 TRBV7-9 NA NA TRBJ2-2
CASSWAGPLRQQYF TGTGCCAGCAGTTGGGCAGGGCCCCTTCGGCAGCAGTACTTC 14 TRBV12-3/TRBV12-4 few NA TRBJ2-7
CASTSQGALGTQYF TGTGCCAGCACCTCACAGGGGGCGCTGGGGACCCAGTACTTC 14 TRBV6-1 many TRBD1 TRBJ2-5
CASSGRSGTLSNQPQHF TGTGCCAGCAGTGGGAGGAGCGGCACCCTTAGCAATCAGCCCCAGCATTTT 17 TRBV6-1 NA NA TRBJ1-5
CASRRGTTRTDTQYF TGTGCCAGCAGACGCGGGACTACTCGCACAGATACGCAGTATTTT 15 TRBV21-1 NA NA TRBJ2-3
CASSESTGTASLYFYGYTF TGTGCCAGCAGTGAATCCACCGGGACAGCGTCACTATATTTCTATGGCTACACCTTC 19 TRBV25-1 NA TRBD1 TRBJ1-2
CATSDSRSWEQFF TGTGCCACCAGTGACTCTAGATCCTGGGAGCAGTTCTTC 13 TRBV24-1 few NA TRBJ2-1
CASSVRDYTSYEQYF TGTGCCAGCAGCGTACGGGACTACACATCCTACGAGCAGTACTTC 15 TRBV11-2 few TRBD2 TRBJ2-7
CSARDPGQAPYEQYF TGCAGTGCTAGAGACCCGGGACAGGCCCCCTACGAGCAGTACTTC 15 TRBV20-1 NA TRBD1 TRBJ2-7
CASSLELRGSQETQYF TGTGCCAGCAGCTTGGAGCTTAGGGGGTCGCAAGAGACCCAGTACTTC 16 TRBV5-6 NA NA TRBJ2-5
CAISESGAPHEQYF TGTGCCATCAGTGAGTCAGGGGCACCCCACGAGCAGTACTTC 14 TRBV10-3 few NA TRBJ2-7
CASNLVVLTGRGAEKLSF TGCGCCAGCAACTTGGTCGTACTGACAGGCCGAGGGGCCGAAAAACTGTCTTTT 18 TRBV5-1 NA NA TRBJ1-4
CASSLSGRLAQYF TGTGCCAGCAGTTTGTCGGGCCGGCTGGCCCAGTACTTC 13 TRBV27 many NA TRBJ2-5
CASSQEGDVYTQYF TGCGCCAGCAGCCAAGAGGGGGATGTATATACGCAGTATTTT 14 TRBV4-1 many NA TRBJ2-3
CASRGNSYEQYF TGTGCCAGCAGAGGAAACTCCTACGAGCAGTACTTC 12 TRBV2 NA NA TRBJ2-7